The T cell receptor (beta chain) described here comes from a study of OX40 agonist ivuxolimab in advanced cancers. About the study: At roughly 80% male, the cohort had a mean age of 60 years, ranging from roughly 20 to 79.

Measured with immunoSEQ multiplex PCR; TCRdb has only the in-frame clones, and not every one. The sample consists of tens of thousands of clones, roughly 87% of them appearing once. The CDR3 extends over 15 amino acids. Germline loops: CDR1 MDHEN, CDR2 SYDVKM. V shed 6 bases and J shed 4 bases, with 16 bases lying between them. A word on this clone: What it binds is not known.

Study-wide points: Average numbers of expanded clones were greater in CD8+ T cells than in CD4+. Certain nonresponders additionally had low normalized T-cell clonal expansion. Those patients achieving a partial response at 0.1-3.0 mg/kg showed among the lowest clonal expansion.

The rearrangement links TRBV28 to TRBJ1-3; a possible D gene is TRBD1 (6 bases). The sample consisted of CD4+ or CD8+ T cells sorted from blood, taken in a trial of the OX40 agonist ivuxolimab. The clonotype comes from an adult with an advanced solid tumor such as melanoma, head and neck, liver or kidney cancer. The CDR3 loop is CASSINQGLGNTIYF. The CDR3, as DNA: TGTGCCAGCAGCATAAACCAGGGGTTAGGAAACACCATATATTTT.